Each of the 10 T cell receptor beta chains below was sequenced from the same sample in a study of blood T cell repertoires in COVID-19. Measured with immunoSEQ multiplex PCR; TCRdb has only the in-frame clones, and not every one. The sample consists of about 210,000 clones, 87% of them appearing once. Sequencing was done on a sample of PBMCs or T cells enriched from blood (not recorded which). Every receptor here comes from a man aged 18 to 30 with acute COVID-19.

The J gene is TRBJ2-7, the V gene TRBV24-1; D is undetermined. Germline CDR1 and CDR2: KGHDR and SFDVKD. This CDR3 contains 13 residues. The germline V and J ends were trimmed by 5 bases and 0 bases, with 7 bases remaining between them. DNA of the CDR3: TGTGCCACCAGTGGGCCCGCCTCCTACGAGCAGTACTTC. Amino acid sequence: CATSGPASYEQYF.

As DNA, the CDR3 is TGTGCCAGCGGACTAGACAGGGGGGATAGCAATCAGCCCCAGCATTTT. It codes for CASGLDRGDSNQPQHF. The chain has TRBV28 and TRBJ1-5; 9 nucleotides line up with TRBD1. This CDR3 is 16 amino acids long. With V trimmed by 8 bases and J by 0 bases, 8 bases remained unmatched. Germline V lookup: CDR1 MDHEN, CDR2 SYDVKM.

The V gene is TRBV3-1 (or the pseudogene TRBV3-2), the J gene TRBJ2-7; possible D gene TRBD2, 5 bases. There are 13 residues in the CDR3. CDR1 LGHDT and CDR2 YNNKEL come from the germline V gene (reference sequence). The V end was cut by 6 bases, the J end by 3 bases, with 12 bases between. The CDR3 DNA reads TGTGCCAGCAGTCGAAGCGGACTCTACGAGCAGTACTTC. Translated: CASSRSGLYEQYF.

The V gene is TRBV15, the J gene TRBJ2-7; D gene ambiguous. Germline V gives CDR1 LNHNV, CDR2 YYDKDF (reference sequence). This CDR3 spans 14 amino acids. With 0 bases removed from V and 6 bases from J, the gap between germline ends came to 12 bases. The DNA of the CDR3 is TGTGCCACCAGCAGAGATTTGGAACGGAGCGAGCAGTACTTC. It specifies CATSRDLERSEQYF.

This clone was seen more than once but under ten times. The CDR3 region is CASSLEGGRYEQYF. The DNA of the CDR3 is TGTGCCAGCAGCTTGGAAGGGGGCCGGTACGAGCAGTACTTC. This rearrangement joins TRBV5-4 to TRBJ2-7, with 7 positions matching TRBD1. With 0 bases clipped from V and 4 bases from J, the junction kept 4 bases outside the gene matches. From germline, CDR1 is SGHNT and CDR2 YYREEE (reference sequence). The CDR3 has 14 amino acids.

CDR3 nucleotides: TGTGCCAGCACCCGCCGTGGGGAGGGTGCTGAAGCTTTCTTT. Translating gives CASTRRGEGAEAFF. J is TRBJ1-1 and V is TRBV25-1; D gene ambiguous. CDR1 MGHDK and CDR2 SYGVNS come from the germline V gene. Trimming took 7 bases from V and 6 from J, leaving 18 bases between them. The CDR3 is 14 amino acids.

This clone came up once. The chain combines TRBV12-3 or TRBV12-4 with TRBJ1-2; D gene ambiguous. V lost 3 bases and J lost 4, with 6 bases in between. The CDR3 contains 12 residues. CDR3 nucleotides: TGTGCCAGCAGTTTGGCGGGCTATGGCTACACCTTC. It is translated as CASSLAGYGYTF.

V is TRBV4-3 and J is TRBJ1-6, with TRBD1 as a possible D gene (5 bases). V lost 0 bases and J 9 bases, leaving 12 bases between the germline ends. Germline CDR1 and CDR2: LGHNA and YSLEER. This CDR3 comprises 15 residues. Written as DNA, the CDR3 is TGCGCCAGCAGCCAAGATTTACGGCAGGGTTCACCCCTCCACTTT. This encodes CASSQDLRQGSPLHF.

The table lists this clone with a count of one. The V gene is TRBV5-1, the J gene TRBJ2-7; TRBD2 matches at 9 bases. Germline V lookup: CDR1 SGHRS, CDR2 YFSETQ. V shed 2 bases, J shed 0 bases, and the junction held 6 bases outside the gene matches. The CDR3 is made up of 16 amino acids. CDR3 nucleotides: TGCGCCAGCAGCTTTAGAGCGGGAGGAGTCTCCTACGAGCAGTACTTC. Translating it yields CASSFRAGGVSYEQYF.

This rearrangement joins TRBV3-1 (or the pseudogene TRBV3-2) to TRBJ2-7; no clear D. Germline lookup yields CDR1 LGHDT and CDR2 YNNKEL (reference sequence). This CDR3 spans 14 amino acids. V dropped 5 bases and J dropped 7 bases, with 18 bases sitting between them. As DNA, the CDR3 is TGTGCCAGCAGCTACCTTGGTGAAGCCGGGGAGCAGTACTTC. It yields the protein CASSYLGEAGEQYF.